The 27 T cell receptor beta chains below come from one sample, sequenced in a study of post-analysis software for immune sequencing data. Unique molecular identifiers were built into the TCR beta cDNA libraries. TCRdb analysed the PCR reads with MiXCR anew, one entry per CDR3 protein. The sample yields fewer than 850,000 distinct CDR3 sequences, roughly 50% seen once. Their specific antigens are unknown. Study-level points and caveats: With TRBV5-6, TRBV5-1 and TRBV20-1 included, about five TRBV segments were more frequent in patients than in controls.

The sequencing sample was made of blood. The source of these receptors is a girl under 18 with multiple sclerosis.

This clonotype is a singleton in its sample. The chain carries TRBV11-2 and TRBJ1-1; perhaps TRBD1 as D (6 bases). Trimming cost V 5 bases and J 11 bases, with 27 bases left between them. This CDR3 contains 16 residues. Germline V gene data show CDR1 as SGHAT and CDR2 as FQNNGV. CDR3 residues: CASSLHGQPLSRNAFF. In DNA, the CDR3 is TGTGCCAGCAGCCTACACGGACAGCCACTTTCAAGGAACGCTTTCTTT.

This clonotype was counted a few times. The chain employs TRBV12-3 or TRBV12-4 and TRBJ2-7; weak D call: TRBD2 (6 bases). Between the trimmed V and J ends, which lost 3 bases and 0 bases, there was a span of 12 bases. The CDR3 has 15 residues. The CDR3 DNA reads TGTGCCAGCAGTTTTATAGCGGTGAGCTCCTACGAGCAGTACTTC. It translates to CASSFIAVSSYEQYF.

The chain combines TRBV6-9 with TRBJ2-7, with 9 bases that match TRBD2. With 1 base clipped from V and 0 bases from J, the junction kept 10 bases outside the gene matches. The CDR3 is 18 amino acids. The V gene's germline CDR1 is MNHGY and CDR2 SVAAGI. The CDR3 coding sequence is TGTGCCAGCAGTTATTGGCCTCGACTAGCGGCGAGCTCCTACGAGCAGTACTTC. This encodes CASSYWPRLAASSYEQYF.

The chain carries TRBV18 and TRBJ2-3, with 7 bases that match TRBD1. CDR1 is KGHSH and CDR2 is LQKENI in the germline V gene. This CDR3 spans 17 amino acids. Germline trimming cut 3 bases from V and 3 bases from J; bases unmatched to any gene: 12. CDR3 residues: CASSPTAGGRWTDTQYF. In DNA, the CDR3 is TGTGCCAGCTCACCGACCGCAGGGGGAAGGTGGACAGATACGCAGTATTTT.

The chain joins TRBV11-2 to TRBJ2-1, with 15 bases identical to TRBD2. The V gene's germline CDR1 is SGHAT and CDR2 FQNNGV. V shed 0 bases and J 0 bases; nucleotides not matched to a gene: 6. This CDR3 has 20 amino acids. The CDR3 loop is CASSLEGLAGGLSSYNEQFF. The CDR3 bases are TGTGCCAGCAGCTTAGAAGGACTAGCGGGAGGGTTGAGCTCCTACAATGAGCAGTTCTTC.

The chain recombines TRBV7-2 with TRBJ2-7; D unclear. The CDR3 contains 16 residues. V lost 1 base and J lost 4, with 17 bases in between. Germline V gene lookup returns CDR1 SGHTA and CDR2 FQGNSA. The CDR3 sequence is CASSLVSQNDGYEQYF. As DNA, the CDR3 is TGTGCCAGCAGCTTAGTTAGCCAGAACGATGGGTACGAGCAGTACTTC.

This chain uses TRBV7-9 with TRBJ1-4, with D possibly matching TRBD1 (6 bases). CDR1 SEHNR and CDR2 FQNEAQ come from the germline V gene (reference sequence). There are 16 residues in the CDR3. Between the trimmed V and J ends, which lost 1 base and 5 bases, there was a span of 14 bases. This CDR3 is CASSLGLTGPNEKLFF. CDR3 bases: TGTGCCAGCAGCTTAGGCTTGACAGGACCGAATGAAAAACTGTTTTTT.

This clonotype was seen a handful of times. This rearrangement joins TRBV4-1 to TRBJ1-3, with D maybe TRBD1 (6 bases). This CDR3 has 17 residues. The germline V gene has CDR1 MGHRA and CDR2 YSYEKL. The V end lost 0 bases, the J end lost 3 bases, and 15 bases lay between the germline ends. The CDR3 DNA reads TGCGCCAGCAGCCAAGAGTGGGGGGGCGCTCTTGGAAACACCATATATTTT. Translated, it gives CASSQEWGGALGNTIYF.

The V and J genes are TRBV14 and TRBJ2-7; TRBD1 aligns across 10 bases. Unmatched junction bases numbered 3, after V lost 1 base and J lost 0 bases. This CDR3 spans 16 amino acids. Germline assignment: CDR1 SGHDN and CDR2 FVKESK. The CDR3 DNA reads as TGTGCCAGCAGCCAAGGGACAGGGGGAAGCTCCTACGAGCAGTACTTC. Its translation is CASSQGTGGSSYEQYF.

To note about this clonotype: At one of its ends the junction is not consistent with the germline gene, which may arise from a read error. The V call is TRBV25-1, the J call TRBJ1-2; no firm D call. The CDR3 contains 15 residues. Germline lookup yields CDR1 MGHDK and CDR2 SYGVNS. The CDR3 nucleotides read TGCGCCAGCAGTGAATTTGCGGACGGTAACTATGGCTACACCTTC. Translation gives CASSEFADGNYGYTF.

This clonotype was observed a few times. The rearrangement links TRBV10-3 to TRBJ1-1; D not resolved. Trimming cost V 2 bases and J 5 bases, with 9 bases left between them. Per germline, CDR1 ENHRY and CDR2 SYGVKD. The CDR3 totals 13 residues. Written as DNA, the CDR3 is TGTGCCATCAGTGAGGAGCTGGGGACTGAAGCTTTCTTT. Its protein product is CAISEELGTEAFF.

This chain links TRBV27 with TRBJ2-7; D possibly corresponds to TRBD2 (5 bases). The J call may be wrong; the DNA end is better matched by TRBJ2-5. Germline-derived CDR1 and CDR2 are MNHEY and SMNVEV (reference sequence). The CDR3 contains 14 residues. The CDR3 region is CASSFRGGQETQYF. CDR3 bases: TGTGCCAGCAGTTTTAGAGGCGGGCAAGAGACCCAGTACTTC.

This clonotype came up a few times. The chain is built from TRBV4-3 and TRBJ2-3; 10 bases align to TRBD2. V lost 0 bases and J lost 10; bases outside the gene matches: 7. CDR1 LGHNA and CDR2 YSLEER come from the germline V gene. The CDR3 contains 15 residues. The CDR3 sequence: CASSQDRAGGPAQYF. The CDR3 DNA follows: TGCGCCAGCAGCCAAGATCGAGCGGGAGGGCCGGCGCAGTATTTT.

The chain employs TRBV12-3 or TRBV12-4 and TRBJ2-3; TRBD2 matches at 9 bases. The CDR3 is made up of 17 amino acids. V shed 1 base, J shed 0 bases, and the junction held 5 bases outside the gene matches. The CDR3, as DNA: TGTGCCAGCAGTTTAGACCATAGCGGGGGAAGCACAGATACGCAGTATTTT. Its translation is CASSLDHSGGSTDTQYF.

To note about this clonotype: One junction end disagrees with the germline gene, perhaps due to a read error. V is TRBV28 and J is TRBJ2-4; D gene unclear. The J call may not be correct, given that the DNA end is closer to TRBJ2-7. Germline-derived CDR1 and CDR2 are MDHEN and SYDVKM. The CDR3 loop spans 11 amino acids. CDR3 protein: CASSTSPEQYF. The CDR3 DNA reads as TGCGCCAGCAGTACCAGTCCCGAGCAGTACTTC.

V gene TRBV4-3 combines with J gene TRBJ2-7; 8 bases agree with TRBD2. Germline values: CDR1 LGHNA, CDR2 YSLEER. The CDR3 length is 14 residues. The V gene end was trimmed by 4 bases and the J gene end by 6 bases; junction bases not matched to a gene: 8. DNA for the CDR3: TGCGCCAGCAGCCCCGGGAGGGCAGATCGCGAGCAGTACTTC. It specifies CASSPGRADREQYF.

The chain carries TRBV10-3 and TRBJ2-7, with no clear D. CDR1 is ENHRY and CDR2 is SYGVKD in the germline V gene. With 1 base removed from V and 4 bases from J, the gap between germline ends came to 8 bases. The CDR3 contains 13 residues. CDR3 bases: TGTGCCATCAGTGAGTTGGCACTTTACGAGCAGTACTTC. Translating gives CAISELALYEQYF.

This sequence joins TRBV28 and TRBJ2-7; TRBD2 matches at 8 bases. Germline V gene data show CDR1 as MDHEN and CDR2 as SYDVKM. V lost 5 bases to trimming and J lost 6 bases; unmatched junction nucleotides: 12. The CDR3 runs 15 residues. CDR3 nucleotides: TGTGCCAGCAGTCCAAGCGGGAGCGCTCTCCGCGAGCAGTACTTC. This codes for CASSPSGSALREQYF. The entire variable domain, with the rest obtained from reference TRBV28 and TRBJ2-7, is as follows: DVKVTQSSRYLVKRTGEKVFLECVQDMDHENMFWYRQDPGLGLRLIYFSYDVKMKEKGDIPEGYSVSREKKERFSLILESASTNQTSMYLCASSPSGSALREQYFGPGTRLTVT.

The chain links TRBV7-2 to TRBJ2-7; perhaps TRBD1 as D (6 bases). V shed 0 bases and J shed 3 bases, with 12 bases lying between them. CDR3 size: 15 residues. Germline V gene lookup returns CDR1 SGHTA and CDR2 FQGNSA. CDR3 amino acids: CASSLAETGYYEQYF. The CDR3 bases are TGTGCCAGCAGCTTAGCAGAGACAGGATACTACGAGCAGTACTTC.

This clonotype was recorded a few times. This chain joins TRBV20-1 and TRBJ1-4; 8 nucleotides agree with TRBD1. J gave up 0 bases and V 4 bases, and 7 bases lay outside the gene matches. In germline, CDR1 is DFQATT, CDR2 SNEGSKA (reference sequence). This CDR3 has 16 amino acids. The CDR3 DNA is TGCAGTGCTACTCGGACAGGGAAGGCAACTAATGAAAAACTGTTTTTT. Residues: CSATRTGKATNEKLFF.

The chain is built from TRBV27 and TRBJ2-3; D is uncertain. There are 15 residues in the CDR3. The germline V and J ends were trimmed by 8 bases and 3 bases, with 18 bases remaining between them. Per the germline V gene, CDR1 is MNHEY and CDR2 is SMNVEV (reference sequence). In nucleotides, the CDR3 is TGTGCCAGCCACCCCACGGAAAGGAGTACAGATACGCAGTATTTT. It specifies CASHPTERSTDTQYF.

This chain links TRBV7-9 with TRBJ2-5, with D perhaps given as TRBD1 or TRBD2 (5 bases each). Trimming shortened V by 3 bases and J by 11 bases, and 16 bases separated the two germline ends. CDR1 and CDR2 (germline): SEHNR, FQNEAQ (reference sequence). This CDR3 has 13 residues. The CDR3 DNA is TGTGCCAGCAGCTTGGGGGATTTGGTGGAGCAGTACTTC. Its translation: CASSLGDLVEQYF.

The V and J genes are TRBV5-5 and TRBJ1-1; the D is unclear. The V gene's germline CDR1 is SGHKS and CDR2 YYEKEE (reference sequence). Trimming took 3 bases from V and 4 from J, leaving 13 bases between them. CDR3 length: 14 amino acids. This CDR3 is CASSYQRRGTEAFF. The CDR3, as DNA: TGTGCCAGCAGCTATCAACGGAGAGGCACTGAAGCTTTCTTT. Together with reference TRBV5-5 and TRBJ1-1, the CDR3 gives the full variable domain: DAGVTQSPTHLIKTRGQQVTLRCSPISGHKSVSWYQQVLGQGPQFIFQYYEKEERGRGNFPDRFSARQFPNYSSELNVNALLLGDSALYLCASSYQRRGTEAFFGQGTRLTVV.

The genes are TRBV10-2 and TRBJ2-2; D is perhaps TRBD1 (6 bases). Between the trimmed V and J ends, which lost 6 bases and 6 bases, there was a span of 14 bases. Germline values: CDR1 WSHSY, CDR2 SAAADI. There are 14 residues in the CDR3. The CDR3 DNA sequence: TGCGCCAGCAGAGGAAGACAGGCTGCCGGGGAGCTGTTTTTT. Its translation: CASRGRQAAGELFF.

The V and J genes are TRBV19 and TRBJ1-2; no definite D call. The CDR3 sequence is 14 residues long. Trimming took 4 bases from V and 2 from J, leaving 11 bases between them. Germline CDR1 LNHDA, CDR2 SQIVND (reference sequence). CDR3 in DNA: TGTGCCAGTAGTAATCGCAGCCCCAACTATGGCTACACCTTC. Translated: CASSNRSPNYGYTF.

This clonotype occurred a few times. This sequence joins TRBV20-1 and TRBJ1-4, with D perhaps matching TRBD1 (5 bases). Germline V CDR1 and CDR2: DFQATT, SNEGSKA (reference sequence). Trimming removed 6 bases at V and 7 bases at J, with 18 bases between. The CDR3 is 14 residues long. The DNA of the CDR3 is TGCAGTGCCGAGGAAAGACAGTCCCTTGAAAAACTGTTTTTT. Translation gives CSAEERQSLEKLFF.

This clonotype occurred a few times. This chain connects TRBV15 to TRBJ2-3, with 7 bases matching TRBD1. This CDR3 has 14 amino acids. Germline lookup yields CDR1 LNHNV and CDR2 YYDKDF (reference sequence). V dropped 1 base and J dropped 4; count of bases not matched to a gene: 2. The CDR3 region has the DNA TGTGCCACCAGCAGAGCCGGGACAGCAGATACGCAGTATTTT. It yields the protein CATSRAGTADTQYF.